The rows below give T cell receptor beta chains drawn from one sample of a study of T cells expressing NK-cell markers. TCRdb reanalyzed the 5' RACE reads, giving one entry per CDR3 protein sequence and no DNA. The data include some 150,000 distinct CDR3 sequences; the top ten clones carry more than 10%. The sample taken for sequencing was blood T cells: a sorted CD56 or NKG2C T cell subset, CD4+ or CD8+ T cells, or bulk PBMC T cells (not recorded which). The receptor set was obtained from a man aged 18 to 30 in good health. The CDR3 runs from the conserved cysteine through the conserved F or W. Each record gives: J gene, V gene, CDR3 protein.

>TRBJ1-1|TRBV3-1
CASSPGQGETEAFF
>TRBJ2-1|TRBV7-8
CASNQIENYNEQFF
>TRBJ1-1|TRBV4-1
CASSYAAQPNTEAFF
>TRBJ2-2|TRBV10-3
CAIEGEGASGELFF
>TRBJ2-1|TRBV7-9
CASSPSSGPYNEQFF
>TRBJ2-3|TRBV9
CASHPIRTDTQYF
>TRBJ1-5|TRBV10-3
CAISDVEGANQPQHF
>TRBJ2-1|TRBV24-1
CATSDGYRGEQFF
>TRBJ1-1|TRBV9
CASSPGDIGGNEAFF
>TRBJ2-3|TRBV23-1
CARILRLASTSPTDTQYF
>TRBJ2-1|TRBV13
CASRPTSAPSYNEQFF
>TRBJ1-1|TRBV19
CASTSAGGYTEAFF
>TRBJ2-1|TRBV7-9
CASSPGLAGAPGEQFF
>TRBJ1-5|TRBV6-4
CASSGNQPQHF
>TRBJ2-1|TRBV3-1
CASSHPMGGEQFF
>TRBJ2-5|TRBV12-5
CASGSTGIQETQYF
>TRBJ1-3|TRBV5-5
CASGASASGNTIYF
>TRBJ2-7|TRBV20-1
CSARDATGMVGYEQYF